These T cell receptor beta chains were read from a single sample in a study of shared clonotypes between healthy human individuals. Libraries were prepared by immunoSEQ multiplex PCR; TCRdb keeps only in-frame clonotypes and omits some of them. The table includes 2,500,000 or so clones, around 94% detected once. The specimen sequenced was naive CD4+ T cells sorted from blood. The receptor set was obtained from a young man in good health. Each CDR3 is given with its conserved first and last residue. Each record gives: clone size, V gene, J gene, D gene, CDR3 DNA, CDR3 protein. A D gene is named only where the DNA matches it firmly. Clone size is given for some rows only: seen once, a few or many times, or a class if the clone is expanded.

NA	TRBV5-1	TRBJ1-2	NA	TGCGCCAGCAGCTTGGAAGGACAAGTCTACACCTTC	CASSLEGQVYTF
few	TRBV5-1	TRBJ2-2	NA	TGCGCCAGCAGCCGCGGTGCGAACACCGGGGAGCTGTTTTTT	CASSRGANTGELFF
NA	TRBV27	TRBJ2-7	TRBD2	TGTGCCAGCAGACTGACTAGCGGGAACTCCTACGAGCAGTACTTC	CASRLTSGNSYEQYF
NA	TRBV7-9	TRBJ2-1	TRBD2	TGTGCCAGCAGGAGACTAGCGGGGCTCCATGAGCAGTTCTTC	CASRRLAGLHEQFF
NA	TRBV4-3	TRBJ2-1	TRBD2	TGCGCCAGCAGCCAAGACATAACCTTCCTAGCGGGAGGCCACACCCCTTACAATGAGCAGTTCTTC	CASSQDITFLAGGHTPYNEQFF
NA	TRBV6-5	TRBJ2-1	NA	TGTGCCAGCAGTCAGCAGGGGATCGATGAGCAGTTCTTC	CASSQQGIDEQFF
NA	TRBV5-1	TRBJ2-1	NA	TGCGCCAGCAGCTTGGGCCAACAATTGCGCCAGTTCTTC	CASSLGQQLRQFF
NA	TRBV1	TRBJ2-4	NA	TGCACCACCTGGGACAGGAATTCGAACATTCAGTACTTC	CTTWDRNSNIQYF
NA	TRBV6-5	TRBJ2-2	TRBD2	TGTGCCAGCAGTTACTCGAGGGTAGCGGGAGTTGGGGAGCTGTTTTTT	CASSYSRVAGVGELFF
once	TRBV10-3	TRBJ2-7	TRBD2	TGTGCCATCAGAGAAGCGGGACCCTCCTCCTACGAGCAGTACTTC	CAIREAGPSSYEQYF
NA	TRBV5-1	TRBJ2-7	NA	TGCGCCAGCAGGGTGGGGTTCGAGCAGTACTTC	CASRVGFEQYF
once	TRBV6-1	TRBJ2-5	NA	TGTGCCAGCACCGGGTACGTTCAAGAGACCCAGTACTTC	CASTGYVQETQYF
NA	TRBV4-1	TRBJ2-7	NA	TGCGCCAGCAGCCAAGAATCGAAAACTAAGTCCTACGAGCAGTACTTC	CASSQESKTKSYEQYF
once	TRBV5-4	TRBJ2-2	TRBD2	TGTGCCAGCAGCTGGGGGGGAGTAGCGAGCACCGGGGAGCTGTTTTTT	CASSWGGVASTGELFF
NA	TRBV18	TRBJ2-7	TRBD1	TGTGCCAGCTCACCACCCGGAACAGGGGGGCTTTCCTACGAGCAGTACTTC	CASSPPGTGGLSYEQYF
NA	TRBV19	TRBJ1-5	TRBD1	TGTGCCAGTAGTCCCATGAATGTCAGGGGGCTGCCCCAGCATTTT	CASSPMNVRGLPQHF
NA	TRBV11-2	TRBJ2-1	NA	TGTGCCAGCAGCTTAGAGACCATTCGAGGATGGGAGCAGTTCTTC	CASSLETIRGWEQFF
NA	TRBV6-6	TRBJ1-4	NA	TGTGCCAGCAGTTCGGGGTTGTCTAATGAAAAACTGTTTTTT	CASSSGLSNEKLFF
NA	TRBV5-6	TRBJ1-3	NA	TGTGCCAGCAGCTTAAGGGCCGGTGGAAACACCATATATTTT	CASSLRAGGNTIYF
NA	TRBV6-1	TRBJ2-7	NA	TGTGCCAGCAGTGAAGCCCGAGGGCGGGGCGAGCAGTACTTC	CASSEARGRGEQYF
NA	TRBV27	TRBJ2-7	NA	TGTGCCAGCAGCAACCTCAGGTTTCCTATAGTCTACGAGCAGTACTTC	CASSNLRFPIVYEQYF
once	TRBV7-8	TRBJ2-7	NA	TGTGCCAGCAGCTTAAAGGGTGCCGAGCAGTACTTC	CASSLKGAEQYF
NA	TRBV5-4	TRBJ2-5	TRBD1	TGTGCCAGCAGCTGGATGGGACAGCAACAAGAGACCCAGTACTTC	CASSWMGQQQETQYF
once	TRBV5-6	TRBJ1-3	TRBD1	TGTGCCAGCAGCACGAAACAGGGGGCAAGAAACACCATATATTTT	CASSTKQGARNTIYF
NA	TRBV25-1	TRBJ1-1	NA	TGTGCCAGCAGTAGAGCCGGGGGGAACACTGAAGCTTTCTTT	CASSRAGGNTEAFF
NA	TRBV19	TRBJ1-1	TRBD1	TGTGCCAGTAGTATTTTGGGGACAGGGAGCACTGAAGCTTTCTTT	CASSILGTGSTEAFF
NA	TRBV6-5	TRBJ2-7	TRBD2	TGTGCCAGCAACCGCGGCGGCGGGGGGATATACGAGCAGTACTTC	CASNRGGGGIYEQYF
NA	TRBV28	TRBJ1-6	NA	TGTGCCAGCATCTCTTCGGGTGGTTCACCCCTCCACTTT	CASISSGGSPLHF
NA	TRBV19	TRBJ2-3	TRBD2	TGTGCCAGTACGGATACCGGGACTAGCGGGATTACAGATACGCAGTATTTT	CASTDTGTSGITDTQYF
NA	TRBV6-5	TRBJ2-7	TRBD2	TGTGCCAGCAGTTACTCGGATGCGGGAGGGTCCTACGAGCAGTACTTC	CASSYSDAGGSYEQYF
NA	TRBV19	TRBJ2-2	NA	TGTGCCAGTAGTATCGGACCCTTTGGGGCCGGGGAGCTGTTTTTT	CASSIGPFGAGELFF
NA	TRBV4-2	TRBJ2-5	NA	TGTGCCAGCAGCCAAGAACTAGTACAAGAGACCCAGTACTTC	CASSQELVQETQYF
NA	TRBV25-1	TRBJ2-7	TRBD2	TGTGCCAGCAGTGCACTAGCGGGAGAGCAGTACTTC	CASSALAGEQYF
NA	TRBV10-3	TRBJ2-7	TRBD1	TGTGCCATCAGCGACCGGGACAGGGGCCCCCACGAGCAGTACTTC	CAISDRDRGPHEQYF
once	TRBV18	TRBJ2-7	NA	TGTGCCAGCTCCCGAGGGTTCGGCGAGCAGTACTTC	CASSRGFGEQYF
NA	TRBV4-1	TRBJ2-1	TRBD2	TGCGCCAGCAGCCAACTAGCGGGAAGCTCCTACAATGAGCAGTTCTTC	CASSQLAGSSYNEQFF
once	TRBV5-1	TRBJ1-6	NA	TGCGCCAGCAGCTTGGATCCGGGGATGGGTAATTCACCCCTCCACTTT	CASSLDPGMGNSPLHF
NA	TRBV27	TRBJ1-5	NA	TGTGCCAGCAGTCCCCGGTGGTGGGGGCAGGGGTATAGCAATCAGCCCCAGCATTTT	CASSPRWWGQGYSNQPQHF
NA	TRBV5-6	TRBJ1-1	TRBD1	TGTGCCAGCAGCTCCTGGGGCACAGGGGTCGGGACTGAAGCTTTCTTT	CASSSWGTGVGTEAFF
NA	TRBV5-1	TRBJ1-1	TRBD1	TGCGCCAGCAGCTCGGGACAGGGACTCACTGAAGCTTTCTTT	CASSSGQGLTEAFF
NA	TRBV9	TRBJ1-3	NA	TGTGCCAGCAGCGCGCAGTCAGGAATCGGTCACACCATATATTTT	CASSAQSGIGHTIYF
NA	TRBV5-1	TRBJ2-1	NA	TGCGCCAGCAGCATCCAATCGCGGGGCCTTTACAATGAGCAGTTCTTC	CASSIQSRGLYNEQFF
NA	TRBV28	TRBJ1-1	NA	TGTGCCAGCGGGAACACTGAAGCTTTCTTT	CASGNTEAFF
NA	TRBV4-1	TRBJ2-1	NA	TGCGCCAGCAGCAAGGACGCGCCCTCCTACAATGAGCAGTTCTTC	CASSKDAPSYNEQFF
NA	TRBV5-1	TRBJ1-6	NA	TGCGCCAGCAGCCAGGCATTCAGGACGTCGGCGGGGAATTCACCCCTCCACTTT	CASSQAFRTSAGNSPLHF
NA	TRBV6-1	TRBJ2-5	NA	TGTGCCAGCAGTGACCCGCGGGGCAGCGGAGAGACCCAGTACTTC	CASSDPRGSGETQYF
once	TRBV27	TRBJ1-2	TRBD1	TGTGCCAGCAGTTTAAGGGGACAGGGGGCGGGCTACACCTTC	CASSLRGQGAGYTF
once	TRBV9	TRBJ2-7	NA	TGTGCCAGCAGCGTAGGTGGGGGGCCCTACGAGCAGTACTTC	CASSVGGGPYEQYF
NA	TRBV9	TRBJ2-7	NA	TGTGCCAGCAACCGCGGGTCCGCCACCTACGAGCAGTACTTC	CASNRGSATYEQYF
NA	TRBV6-5	TRBJ2-7	TRBD1	TGTGCCAGCAGGCGGGGACAGGGGGCGTACGAGCAGTACTTC	CASRRGQGAYEQYF
once	TRBV6-4	TRBJ2-3	NA	TGTGCCAGCAGTGACTCACCCCCCAGCTCTCCTAGCACAGATACGCAGTATTTT	CASSDSPPSSPSTDTQYF
NA	TRBV5-6	TRBJ2-7	TRBD2	TGTGCCAGCAGCAGACTAGCGGGAGGGCCAAACGAGCAGTACTTC	CASSRLAGGPNEQYF
NA	TRBV11-2	TRBJ2-1	TRBD1	TGTGCCAGCAGCCCCAGGGGGCGGGACAATGAGCAGTTCTTC	CASSPRGRDNEQFF
NA	TRBV7-8	TRBJ1-5	NA	TGTGCCAGCAGCTTAATGGCGGAACAGCCCCAGCATTTT	CASSLMAEQPQHF
NA	TRBV6-1	TRBJ2-3	NA	TGTGCCAGCAAAGAGGCAGATACGCAGTATTTT	CASKEADTQYF
NA	TRBV9	TRBJ2-2	NA	TGTGCCAGCAGCCCCCGAGACCCTGGACAGGTCGGGGGCAAGGGGACCGGGGAGCTGTTTTTT	CASSPRDPGQVGGKGTGELFF
NA	TRBV5-6	TRBJ2-5	NA	TGTGCCAGCAGCTCCGGGCTGAAAGAGACCCAGTACTTC	CASSSGLKETQYF
few	TRBV18	TRBJ2-2	NA	TGTGCCAGCTCACCCGGGATGACCGGGGAGCTGTTTTTT	CASSPGMTGELFF
NA	TRBV14	TRBJ2-3	NA	TGTGCCAGCAGCTACAGGGTCCCCAGAGCAGATACGCAGTATTTT	CASSYRVPRADTQYF